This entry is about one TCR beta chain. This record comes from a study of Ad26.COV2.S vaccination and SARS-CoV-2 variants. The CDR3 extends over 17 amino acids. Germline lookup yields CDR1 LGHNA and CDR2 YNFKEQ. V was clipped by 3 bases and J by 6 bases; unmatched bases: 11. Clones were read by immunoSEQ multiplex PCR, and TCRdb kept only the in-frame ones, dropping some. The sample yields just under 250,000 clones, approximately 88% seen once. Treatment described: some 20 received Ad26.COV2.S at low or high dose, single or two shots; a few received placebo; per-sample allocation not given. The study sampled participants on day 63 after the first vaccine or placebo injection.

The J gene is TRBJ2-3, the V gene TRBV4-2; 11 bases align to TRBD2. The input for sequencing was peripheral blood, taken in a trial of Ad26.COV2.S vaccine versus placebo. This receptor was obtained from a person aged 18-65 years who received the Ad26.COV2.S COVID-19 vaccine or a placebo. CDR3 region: CASSHPGTSGGVDTQYF. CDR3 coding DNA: TGTGCCAGCAGCCACCCTGGGACTAGCGGAGGAGTGGATACGCAGTATTTT.